The T cell receptor (beta chain) described here comes from a study of T-cell memory formation after mild COVID-19 (dated by TCRdb to about 2021). Regarding the study in general: Most TCR sequence clusters were specific to one of the two donors. Longitudinal TCRalpha and TCRbeta repertoire sequencing tracked T-cell clones expanding and contracting after mild COVID-19 in a couple of donors. Two young, previously healthy adult volunteers made up the cohort, one male and one female. General findings and caveats noted by the study authors: Only two mild cases were covered by the study, and larger cohorts that include severe cases with pre-infection samples were considered necessary. SARS-CoV-2 specificity was not confirmed for the second-wave clones peaking on day 37. Balanced CD4/CD8 phenotypes were observed for clones contracting from day 15 to 85, whereas a bias towards CD4+ was observed for a second wave of clones expanding from day 15 to 37. Some responding clones were detected in pre-infection memory, suggesting pre-existing cross-reactive memory T cells joined the SARS-CoV-2 response. Contracting CD4+ clones were found mainly in CM and EM memory subsets, while CD8+ clones were enriched in EMRA.

PBMCs were isolated by Ficoll-Paque density gradient centrifugation. Instrument used: Illumina NovaSeq 6000. Using 5'RACE with constant-segment primers, TCRalpha and TCRbeta cDNA libraries were constructed, with sample barcodes and unique molecular identifiers added in the process. Trizol reagent was used to extract RNA from every sample. Amplification of the libraries took two PCR steps, and the second step added a second sample barcode plus Illumina TruSeq adapters. Sequencing of the libraries was done on an Illumina NovaSeq, producing 2 x 150 bp paired-end reads. The study's processing was this. With migec v1.2.7, reads were demultiplexed and then collapsed into UMI-guided consensus sequences. Using mixcr v2.1.11, UMI consensuses were aligned to TRA and TRB V and J templates and then assembled into clonotypes. Clonotypes were classified as expanded or contracted when called significant by both edgeR and NoisET, with noise models trained on biological replicates. For edgeR calls, the cutoffs were a false discovery rate-adjusted p below 0.01 and a log2 fold-change threshold of 1. As an exploratory analysis of dynamics, PCA with hierarchical clustering was applied to max-normalized trajectories of the 1000 most abundant clonotypes. Separately sequenced CD4+ and CD8+ repertoires were used to assign the CD4 or CD8 phenotype of responding clones. TCRdb reprocessed the public reads (quality trimming at Q25 with fastp, clone calling with MiXCR) and kept in-frame beta chains. Entries are consolidated by CDR3 protein sequence, retaining the most common genes and DNA. None of the V and J calls come from the authors' own analysis; TCRdb made them. For this sample the table gives more than 300,000 distinct CDR3 sequences, of which 20% to 25% were detected only once. The top ten constitute 21% of the sample.

CDR1 SEHNR and CDR2 FQNEAQ were looked up in the germline V gene (reference sequence). The CDR3 sequence holds 17 residues, the cysteine and phenylalanine included. This entry keeps only the CDR3 DNA: 51 bases, framed from base 1. V loses 0 bases, J loses 0 bases, and the germline ends lie 11 bases apart. Concerning this clonotype: What antigen it recognizes has not been identified. Within one base of it there is no much larger clone, and no base qualities were kept.

This receptor chain uses TRBV7-9 and TRBJ2-2; the D gene remains uncertain. Sequencing input: PBMCs or a T cell subset sorted from them (not recorded which). The source is a young man who had mild COVID-19 (a few samples of this study predate the infection). The sample titles of this study are shuffled in the database, so cell type and time point are left out; the donor was told from shared clones. The CDR3 is CASSLARGEANTGELFF. Read as DNA, the sequence is TGTGCCAGCAGCTTAGCGCGCGGAGAAGCGAACACCGGGGAGCTGTTTTTT.